Listed below are T cell receptor beta chains from one sample, sequenced in a study of response to subunit inactivated influenza vaccine. TCRdb processed the RT-PCR reads anew with MiXCR; each CDR3 protein has one entry. The data hold approximately 520,000 distinct CDR3 sequences, with roughly 23% observed a single time. The material was CD4+ T cells sorted from PBMCs, obtained roughly 5 days after vaccination. These receptors came from a man over 45 who received an inactivated influenza vaccine. Each CDR3 is given with its conserved first and last residue. The D gene is left open where the match is weak. Clone size is given for some rows only: seen once, a few or many times, or a class if the clone is expanded.

v_gene	j_gene	abundance	d_gene	CDR3aa	CDR3nt
TRBV9	TRBJ2-5	.	TRBD2	CASSASGGAQETQYF	TGTGCCAGCAGCGCTAGCGGGGGGGCCCAAGAGACCCAGTACTTC
TRBV20-1	TRBJ1-6	.	.	CSAPVQGASPLHF	TGCAGTGCCCCCGTTCAGGGTGCTTCACCCCTCCACTTT
TRBV6-1	TRBJ2-3	.	.	CASSGGLGDTQYF	TGTGCCAGCAGTGGGGGGTTGGGGGATACGCAGTATTTT
TRBV11-2	TRBJ2-1	.	TRBD1	CASSLVPQGAYDEQFF	TGTGCCAGCAGCTTAGTCCCTCAGGGGGCTTATGATGAGCAGTTCTTC
TRBV24-1	TRBJ2-5	few	.	CATSVGGHQETQYF	TGTGCCACCAGTGTAGGCGGGCATCAAGAGACCCAGTACTTC
TRBV19	TRBJ2-7	many	.	CASTGDSYEQYF	TGTGCCAGTACCGGGGACTCCTACGAGCAGTACTTC
TRBV27	TRBJ2-7	few	.	CASSLSPVNYEQYF	TGTGCCAGCAGTTTATCCCCAGTAAACTACGAGCAGTACTTC
TRBV6-2/TRBV6-3	TRBJ1-5	.	.	CASISNSNQPQHF	TGTGCCAGCATAAGTAATAGCAATCAGCCCCAGCATTTT
TRBV7-9	TRBJ2-3	.	.	CASSLPILALMQYF	TGTGCCAGCAGCTTACCGATCTTGGCATTGATGCAGTATTTT
TRBV12-3/TRBV12-4	TRBJ1-2	.	.	CASSLERGHGYTF	TGTGCCAGCAGTTTAGAGAGGGGCCATGGCTACACCTTC
TRBV28	TRBJ1-1	few	.	CASIAPGNTEAFF	TGTGCCAGCATCGCACCCGGGAACACTGAAGCTTTCTTT
TRBV18	TRBJ2-3	few	TRBD1	CASSPFTGGKDTQYF	TGTGCCAGCTCACCATTTACAGGGGGCAAAGATACGCAGTATTTT
TRBV5-1	TRBJ2-5	many	.	CASSLPGSEETQYF	TGCGCCAGCAGCTTGCCAGGGTCAGAGGAGACCCAGTACTTC
TRBV10-3	TRBJ2-7	few	.	CAISEGPLGQSSYEQYF	TGTGCCATCAGTGAGGGCCCACTGGGACAAAGCTCCTACGAGCAGTACTTC
TRBV7-2	TRBJ2-4	few	.	CASSLADQTVAKNIQYF	TGTGCCAGCAGCTTAGCTGACCAAACGGTAGCCAAAAACATTCAGTACTTC
TRBV5-5	TRBJ2-5	.	.	CAISPGLRPTGETQYF	TGTGCCATCAGCCCTGGGCTCCGGCCTACGGGGGAGACCCAGTACTTC
TRBV20-1	TRBJ2-2	.	TRBD1	CSADKGAVTGELFF	TGCAGTGCTGACAAGGGGGCGGTCACCGGGGAGCTGTTTTTT
TRBV5-1	TRBJ2-1	.	TRBD2	CASRKSAGGRRSYNEQFF	TGCGCCAGCAGAAAATCGGCGGGGGGCCGGAGAAGTTACAATGAGCAGTTCTTC
TRBV12-3/TRBV12-4	TRBJ1-5	.	.	CASSFGRSNQPQHF	TGTGCCAGCAGTTTTGGCCGATCCAATCAGCCCCAGCATTTT
TRBV20-1	TRBJ1-2	.	TRBD1	CSAPDRGGGYTF	TGCAGTGCTCCGGACAGGGGAGGTGGCTACACCTTC
TRBV3-1	TRBJ1-1	.	.	CASSQDYGGNTEAFF	TGTGCCAGCAGCCAAGACTACGGGGGCAACACTGAAGCTTTCTTT
TRBV12-3/TRBV12-4	TRBJ2-1	few	.	CATDPYSGIPSYNEQFF	TGTGCCACGGACCCTTATAGCGGAATCCCCTCCTACAATGAGCAGTTCTTC
TRBV7-2	TRBJ2-1	many	TRBD1	CASNRDRGMNEQFF	TGTGCCAGCAACCGGGACAGGGGGATGAATGAGCAGTTCTTC
TRBV18	TRBJ1-6	.	.	CASSPWLQGRNSPLHF	TGTGCCAGCTCACCGTGGTTGCAGGGGCGGAATTCACCCCTCCACTTT
TRBV5-1	TRBJ2-2	.	TRBD1	CASRGQGMSGELFF	TGCGCCAGCAGAGGACAGGGTATGTCCGGGGAGCTGTTTTTT
TRBV19	TRBJ2-3	.	TRBD2	CASSRTGTSGITDTQYF	TGTGCCAGTAGTAGAACCGGGACTAGCGGGATTACAGATACGCAGTATTTT
TRBV5-6	TRBJ2-7	.	TRBD1	CASSYRTGYPYEQYF	TGTGCCAGCAGCTATAGGACAGGGTACCCCTACGAGCAGTACTTC
TRBV25-1	TRBJ2-7	few	.	CASSGASSYEQYF	TGTGCCAGCAGTGGGGCAAGCTCCTACGAGCAGTACTTC
TRBV7-2	TRBJ1-2	few	TRBD1	CASSPIPGQSNYGYTF	TGTGCCAGCAGCCCTATTCCGGGACAGTCTAACTATGGCTACACCTTC
TRBV4-3	TRBJ2-5	few	TRBD2	CASSPRTSAETQYF	TGCGCCAGCAGCCCGAGAACTAGCGCCGAGACCCAGTACTTC
TRBV12-3/TRBV12-4	TRBJ2-1	few	TRBD2	CASTPGLAGYNEQFF	TGTGCCAGCACCCCGGGACTAGCGGGGTACAATGAGCAGTTCTTC
TRBV24-1	TRBJ2-3	few	TRBD1	CATSDRTGSYTDTQYF	TGTGCCACCAGTGATCGGACAGGGAGTTACACAGATACGCAGTATTTT
TRBV10-2	TRBJ2-5	few	.	CASSVGVAETQYF	TGCGCCAGCAGTGTCGGGGTTGCCGAGACCCAGTACTTC
TRBV4-2	TRBJ1-2	.	TRBD1	CASSETGAIRGYTF	TGTGCCAGCAGCGAAACAGGGGCTATTCGGGGCTACACCTTC
TRBV20-1	TRBJ2-1	once	.	CSASTQGSYNEQFF	TGCAGTGCTAGTACCCAGGGCTCCTACAATGAGCAGTTCTTC
TRBV20-1	TRBJ2-5	.	.	CSANPDSWEETQYF	TGCAGTGCTAACCCGGACAGTTGGGAAGAGACCCAGTACTTC
TRBV20-1	TRBJ2-7	few	.	CSARSERSYEQYF	TGCAGTGCTAGATCCGAAAGGTCCTACGAGCAGTACTTC
TRBV10-3	TRBJ1-4	.	.	CAISESSASGGEKLFF	TGTGCCATCAGTGAGTCGAGTGCCTCCGGGGGTGAAAAACTGTTTTTT
TRBV30	TRBJ2-1	few	.	CAWSVPPWRMGFF	TGTGCCTGGAGTGTACCCCCCTGGCGGATGGGGTTCTTC
TRBV10-3	TRBJ2-5	few	TRBD2	CAISESASGGPGAQYF	TGTGCCATCAGTGAGTCAGCTAGCGGGGGCCCAGGGGCCCAGTACTTC
TRBV18	TRBJ2-7	few	.	CASSPPAAAYEQYF	TGTGCCAGCTCACCACCGGCCGCCGCCTACGAGCAGTACTTC
TRBV5-1	TRBJ1-6	few	.	CASSLGAGVSSPLHF	TGCGCCAGCAGCTTGGGGGCAGGGGTCTCATCACCCCTCCACTTT
TRBV10-3	TRBJ2-7	few	.	CAISVRGSAYEQYF	TGTGCCATCAGTGTTCGGGGTTCCGCCTACGAGCAGTACTTC
TRBV7-9	TRBJ1-1	few	.	CASSLGGWVGEDTEAFF	TGTGCCAGCAGCTTAGGGGGCTGGGTCGGGGAGGACACTGAAGCTTTCTTT
TRBV6-1	TRBJ2-5	.	TRBD2	CASSPRGLPKTQYF	TGTGCCAGCAGCCCGAGGGGACTACCTAAGACCCAGTACTTC
TRBV20-1	TRBJ2-7	.	.	CSAIWFQGSGEQYF	TGCAGTGCTATATGGTTTCAGGGGAGTGGAGAGCAGTACTTC
TRBV5-1	TRBJ2-7	few	.	CASSSRSGYEQYF	TGCGCCAGCAGCTCACGTAGCGGTTACGAGCAGTACTTC
TRBV7-2	TRBJ1-1	few	TRBD1	CASLFDRANTEAFF	TGTGCCAGCCTTTTCGACAGGGCGAACACTGAAGCTTTCTTT
TRBV4-2	TRBJ1-1	few	.	CASSQDSKDTEAFF	TGTGCCAGCAGCCAAGATAGTAAAGACACTGAAGCTTTCTTT
TRBV6-1	TRBJ1-5	few	.	CASSEGAGWQPQHF	TGTGCCAGCAGTGAAGGGGCAGGGTGGCAGCCCCAGCATTTT
TRBV7-6	TRBJ2-7	few	TRBD1	CASSELDRAIYEQYF	TGTGCCAGCAGCGAGCTGGACAGGGCAATCTACGAGCAGTACTTC
TRBV20-1	TRBJ2-2	few	.	CSARPTGSNTGELFF	TGCAGTGCTAGACCGACAGGTTCGAACACCGGGGAGCTGTTTTTT
TRBV5-1	TRBJ2-7	.	.	CASSPRADGGNEQYF	TGCGCCAGCAGCCCGAGGGCTGACGGCGGGAACGAGCAGTACTTC
TRBV12-3/TRBV12-4	TRBJ1-1	.	TRBD1	CASLSGTANTEAFF	TGTGCCAGCCTCTCCGGGACAGCGAACACTGAAGCTTTCTTT
TRBV5-1	TRBJ1-4	few	.	CASRLTPGENEKLFF	TGCGCCAGCAGGCTTACTCCTGGTGAAAATGAAAAACTGTTTTTT
TRBV29-1	TRBJ1-1	.	.	CSVEPPARRTEAFF	TGCAGCGTTGAACCCCCGGCCCGGAGGACTGAAGCTTTCTTT
TRBV6-2/TRBV6-3	TRBJ1-5	few	.	CASSYRDTGNQPQHF	TGTGCCAGCAGTTACCGGGACACAGGAAATCAGCCCCAGCATTTT
TRBV20-1	TRBJ1-1	many	.	CSARQEGMNTEAFF	TGCAGTGCTAGACAGGAGGGCATGAACACTGAAGCTTTCTTT
TRBV20-1	TRBJ2-1	few	TRBD2	CSARALAGAGGSYNEQFF	TGCAGTGCTAGAGCGCTAGCGGGAGCGGGGGGCTCCTACAATGAGCAGTTCTTC
TRBV4-2	TRBJ1-2	.	.	CASSQGRVSYGYTF	TGTGCCAGCAGCCAAGGCAGGGTGTCCTATGGCTACACCTTC